A selection of T cell receptor beta chains follows, all from one sample in a study of shared clonotypes between healthy human individuals. The protocol was immunoSEQ multiplex PCR, while the TCRdb copy is restricted to in-frame clones and leaves out a portion. The sample contains hundreds of thousands of clones, more than 70% of which appear only once. The sample taken for sequencing was memory CD4+ T cells sorted from blood. The receptors were sampled from a woman aged 25 to 39 in good health. CDR3s include the opening cysteine and the closing phenylalanine or tryptophan. D genes are given only for firm matches. The listing skips clone size in some rows; elsewhere it reads once, few, many or a size class.

V	J	length	D	size	CDR3	DNA
TRBV7-8	TRBJ1-5	15	TRBD1	.	CASSPIDRAVQPQHF	TGTGCCAGCAGCCCTATCGACAGGGCGGTTCAGCCCCAGCATTTT
TRBV9	TRBJ2-3	16	.	many	CASSLQGSLGTDTQYF	TGTGCCAGCAGTCTACAAGGGTCCTTGGGCACAGATACGCAGTATTTT
TRBV10-1	TRBJ2-1	15	TRBD2	.	CASSGGGLVSDEQFF	TGCGCCAGCAGTGGGGGCGGACTAGTGTCGGATGAGCAGTTCTTC
TRBV28	TRBJ1-1	14	TRBD1	.	CASRTGAGFTEAFF	TGTGCCAGCAGAACAGGGGCGGGCTTCACTGAAGCTTTCTTT
TRBV23-1	TRBJ2-6	19	TRBD1	.	CASSLGSGQASSGANVLTF	TGCGCCAGCAGTTTAGGATCGGGACAGGCGAGCTCTGGGGCCAACGTCCTGACTTTC
TRBV5-1	TRBJ2-3	16	TRBD2	.	CASSLVAGGSMDTQYF	TGCGCCAGCAGCTTGGTAGCGGGAGGATCCATGGATACGCAGTATTTT
TRBV27	TRBJ1-2	13	TRBD1	few	CASSRTGSYGYTF	TGTGCCAGCAGCCGGACAGGCAGCTATGGCTACACCTTC
TRBV7-2	TRBJ2-5	13	.	.	CASSTQGGETQYF	TGTGCCAGCAGCACACAGGGTGGGGAGACCCAGTACTTC
TRBV11-2	TRBJ2-1	17	TRBD2	few	CASSLSPSGSSYNEQFF	TGTGCCAGCAGCTTATCTCCTAGCGGGAGTTCCTACAATGAGCAGTTCTTC
TRBV27	TRBJ2-5	14	TRBD2	.	CASSRFGRVETQYF	TGTGCCAGCAGTCGTTTTGGGAGGGTGGAGACCCAGTACTTC
TRBV28	TRBJ2-2	15	TRBD1	.	CASSLSDRVTGELFF	TGTGCCAGCAGTTTGTCGGACAGGGTAACCGGGGAGCTGTTTTTT
TRBV6-1	TRBJ2-6	15	.	.	CASREGGSGANVLTF	TGTGCCAGCAGGGAGGGGGGTTCTGGGGCCAACGTCCTGACTTTC
TRBV12-5	TRBJ2-7	12	.	many	CASGFDRYEQYF	TGTGCTAGTGGTTTCGACAGGTACGAGCAGTACTTC
TRBV5-1	TRBJ2-5	16	TRBD1	.	CASSFPLDRGGETQYF	TGCGCCAGCAGCTTCCCTTTGGACAGGGGCGGAGAGACCCAGTACTTC
TRBV7-3	TRBJ2-1	15	TRBD2	once	CASSFSGRGKNEQFF	TGTGCCAGCAGCTTTAGCGGGAGGGGTAAAAATGAGCAGTTCTTC
TRBV10-3	TRBJ1-5	14	.	.	CAISDRNRNQPQHF	TGTGCCATCAGTGACCGTAATCGCAATCAGCCCCAGCATTTT
TRBV5-5	TRBJ2-2	14	.	.	CASRTVSNTGELFF	TGTGCCAGCAGGACAGTTTCGAACACCGGGGAGCTGTTTTTT
TRBV29-1	TRBJ2-5	12	.	.	CSVRPGQETQYF	TGCAGCGTTCGCCCGGGACAAGAGACCCAGTACTTC
TRBV11-2	TRBJ2-7	16	TRBD1	.	CASSPPGQGVKVKQYF	TGTGCCAGCAGCCCACCGGGACAGGGGGTAAAGGTGAAGCAGTACTTC
TRBV2	TRBJ2-2	16	.	.	CASSEVGLENTGELFF	TGTGCCAGCAGTGAGGTAGGGCTGGAGAACACCGGGGAGCTGTTTTTT
TRBV11-2	TRBJ2-3	15	.	.	CASSVHPDEGDTQYF	TGTGCCAGCAGCGTGCACCCAGACGAGGGGGATACGCAGTATTTT
TRBV29-1	TRBJ2-7	14	TRBD2	.	CSGASGSSGYEQYF	TGCAGCGGTGCTAGCGGGAGTTCGGGCTACGAGCAGTACTTC
TRBV18	TRBJ2-7	15	TRBD1	.	CASSPRTGAAYEQYF	TGTGCCAGCTCACCGCGGACAGGTGCAGCCTACGAGCAGTACTTC
TRBV18	TRBJ1-2	14	.	.	CASSPGQEIYGNAF	TGTGCCAGCTCACCCGGGCAGGAGATTTATGGGAATGCCTTC
TRBV4-1	TRBJ1-3	18	TRBD1	.	CASSQPKTGGLSGNTIYF	TGCGCCAGCAGCCAACCTAAGACAGGGGGCCTCTCTGGAAACACCATATATTTT
TRBV4-2	TRBJ2-7	15	TRBD2	.	CASSHGTSGIYEQYF	TGTGCCAGCAGCCACGGGACTAGCGGGATCTACGAGCAGTACTTC
TRBV6-5	TRBJ2-7	16	.	.	CASSYRPIGKIYEQYF	TGTGCCAGCAGTTACCGCCCGATAGGGAAAATCTACGAGCAGTACTTC
TRBV6-1	TRBJ2-6	17	.	few	CASSDPSQGSGANVLTF	TGTGCCAGCAGTGATCCTTCACAGGGCTCTGGGGCCAACGTCCTGACTTTC
TRBV19	TRBJ2-1	13	.	.	CASSGQKYNEQFF	TGTGCCAGTAGTGGACAGAAGTACAATGAGCAGTTCTTC